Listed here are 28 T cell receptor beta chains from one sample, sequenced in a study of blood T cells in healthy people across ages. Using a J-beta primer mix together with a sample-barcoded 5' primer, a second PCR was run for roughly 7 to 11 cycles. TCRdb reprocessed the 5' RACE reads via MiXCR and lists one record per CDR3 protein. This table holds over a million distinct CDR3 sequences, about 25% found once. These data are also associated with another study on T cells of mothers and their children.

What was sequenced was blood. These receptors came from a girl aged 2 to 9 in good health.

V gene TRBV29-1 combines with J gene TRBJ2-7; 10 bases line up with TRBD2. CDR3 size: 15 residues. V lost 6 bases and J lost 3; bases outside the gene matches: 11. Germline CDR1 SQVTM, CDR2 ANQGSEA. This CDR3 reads CSVYETSGRLYEQYF. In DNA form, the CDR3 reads TGCAGCGTATACGAGACTAGCGGGCGCCTCTACGAGCAGTACTTC.

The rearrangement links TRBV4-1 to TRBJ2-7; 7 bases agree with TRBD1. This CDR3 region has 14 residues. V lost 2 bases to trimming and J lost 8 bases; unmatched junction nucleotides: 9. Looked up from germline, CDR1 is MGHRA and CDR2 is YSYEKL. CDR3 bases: TGCGCCAGCAGCCAATTAATTGGGACAGCCCAGCAGTACTTC. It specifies CASSQLIGTAQQYF.

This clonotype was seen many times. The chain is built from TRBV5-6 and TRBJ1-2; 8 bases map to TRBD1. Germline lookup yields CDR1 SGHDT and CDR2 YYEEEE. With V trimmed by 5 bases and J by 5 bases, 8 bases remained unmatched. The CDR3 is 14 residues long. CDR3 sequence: CASSTDRDRYGYTF. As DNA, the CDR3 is TGTGCCAGCAGTACGGACAGGGACAGATATGGCTACACCTTC.

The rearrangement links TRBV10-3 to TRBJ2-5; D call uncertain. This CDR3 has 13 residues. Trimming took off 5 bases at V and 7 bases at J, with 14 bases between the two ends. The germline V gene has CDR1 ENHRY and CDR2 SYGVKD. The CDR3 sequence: CAISTAPPGTQYF. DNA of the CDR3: TGTGCCATCAGTACTGCCCCGCCCGGGACCCAGTACTTC.

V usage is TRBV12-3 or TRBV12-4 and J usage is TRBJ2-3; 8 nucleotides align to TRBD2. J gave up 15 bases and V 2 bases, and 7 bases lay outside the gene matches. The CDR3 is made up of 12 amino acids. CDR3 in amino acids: CASSLTGTRLYF. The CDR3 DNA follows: TGTGCCAGCAGTTTAACCGGGACTAGGTTATATTTT.

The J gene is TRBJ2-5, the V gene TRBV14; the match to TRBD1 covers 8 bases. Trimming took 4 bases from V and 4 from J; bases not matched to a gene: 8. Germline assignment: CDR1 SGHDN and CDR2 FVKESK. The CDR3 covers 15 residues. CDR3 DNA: TGTGCCAGCAGCCCGGACAGGGTATTCGCAGAGACCCAGTACTTC. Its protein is CASSPDRVFAETQYF.

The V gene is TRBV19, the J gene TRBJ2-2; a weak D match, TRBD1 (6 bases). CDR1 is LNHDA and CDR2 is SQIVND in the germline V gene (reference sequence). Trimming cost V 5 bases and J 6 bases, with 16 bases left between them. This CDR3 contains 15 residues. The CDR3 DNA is TGTGCCAGTAGTCCTAGGACAGAGAGGGCCGGGGAGCTGTTTTTT. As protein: CASSPRTERAGELFF.

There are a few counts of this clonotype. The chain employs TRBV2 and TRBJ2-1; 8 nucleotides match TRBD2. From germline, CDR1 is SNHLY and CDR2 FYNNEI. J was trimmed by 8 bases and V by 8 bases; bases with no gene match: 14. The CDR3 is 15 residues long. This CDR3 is CASPGLAGDRDEQFF. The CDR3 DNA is TGTGCCAGCCCCGGACTAGCCGGTGATAGAGATGAGCAGTTCTTC.

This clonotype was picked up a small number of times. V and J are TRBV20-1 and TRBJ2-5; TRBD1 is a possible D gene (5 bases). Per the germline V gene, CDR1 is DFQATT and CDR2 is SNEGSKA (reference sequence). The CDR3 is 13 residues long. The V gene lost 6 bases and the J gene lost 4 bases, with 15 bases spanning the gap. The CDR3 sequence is CSASLQGSETQYF. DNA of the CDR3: TGCAGTGCCTCCCTCCAGGGATCAGAGACCCAGTACTTC.

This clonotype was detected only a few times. The DNA for the CDR3 is TGTGCCAGCAGCTCTATCGACACTGAAGCTTTCTTT. It translates to CASSSIDTEAFF. The J gene is TRBJ1-1, the V gene TRBV3-1; D unclear. The CDR3 is made up of 12 amino acids. Germline values: CDR1 LGHDT, CDR2 YNNKEL (reference sequence). V was trimmed by 5 bases and J by 3 bases, leaving 7 bases between them.

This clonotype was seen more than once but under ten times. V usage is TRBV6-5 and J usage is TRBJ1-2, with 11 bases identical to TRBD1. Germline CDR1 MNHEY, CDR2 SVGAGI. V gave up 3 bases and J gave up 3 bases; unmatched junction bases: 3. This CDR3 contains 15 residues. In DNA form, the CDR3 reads TGTGCCAGCAGTTATTCGGGACAGGGGGACTATGGCTACACCTTC. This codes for CASSYSGQGDYGYTF.

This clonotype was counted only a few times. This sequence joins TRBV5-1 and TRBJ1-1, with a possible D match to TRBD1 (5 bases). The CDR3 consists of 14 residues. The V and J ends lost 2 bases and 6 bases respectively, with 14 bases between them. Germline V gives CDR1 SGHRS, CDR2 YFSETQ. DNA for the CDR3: TGCGCCAGCAGCTTTGTAACAGGAGGCGCTGAAGCTTTCTTT. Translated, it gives CASSFVTGGAEAFF.

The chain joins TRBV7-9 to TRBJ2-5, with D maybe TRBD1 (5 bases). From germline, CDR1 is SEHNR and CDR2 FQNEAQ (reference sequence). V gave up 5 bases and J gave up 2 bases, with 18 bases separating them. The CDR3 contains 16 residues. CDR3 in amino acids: CASSPTLRGKQETQYF. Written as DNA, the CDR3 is TGTGCCAGCAGCCCAACGCTTAGGGGTAAACAAGAGACCCAGTACTTC.

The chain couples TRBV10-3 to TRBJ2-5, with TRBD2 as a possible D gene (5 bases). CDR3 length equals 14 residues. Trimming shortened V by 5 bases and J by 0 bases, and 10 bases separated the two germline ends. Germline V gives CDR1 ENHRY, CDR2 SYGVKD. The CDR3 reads CAISPLGDQETQYF. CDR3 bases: TGTGCCATCAGTCCACTAGGTGACCAAGAGACCCAGTACTTC.

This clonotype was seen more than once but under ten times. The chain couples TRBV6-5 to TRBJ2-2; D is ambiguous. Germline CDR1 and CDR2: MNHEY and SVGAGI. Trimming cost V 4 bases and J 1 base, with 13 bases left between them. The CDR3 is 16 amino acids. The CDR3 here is CASSSLTNLNTGELFF. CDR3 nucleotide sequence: TGTGCCAGCAGTTCGCTAACAAATTTGAACACCGGGGAGCTGTTTTTT.

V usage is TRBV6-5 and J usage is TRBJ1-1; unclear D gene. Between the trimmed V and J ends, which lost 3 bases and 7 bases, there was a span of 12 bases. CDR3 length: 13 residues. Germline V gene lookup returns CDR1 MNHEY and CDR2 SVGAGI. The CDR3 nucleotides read TGTGCCAGCAGTTATCGGGTAGGCCTTGAAGCTTTCTTT. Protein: CASSYRVGLEAFF.

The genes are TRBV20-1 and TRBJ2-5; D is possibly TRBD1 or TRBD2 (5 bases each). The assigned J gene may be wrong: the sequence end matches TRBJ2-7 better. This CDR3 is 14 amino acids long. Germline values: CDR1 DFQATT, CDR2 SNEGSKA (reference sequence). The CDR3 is CSGYTGTYPYEQYF. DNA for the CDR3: TGCAGTGGATATACCGGGACCTACCCCTACGAGCAGTACTTC.

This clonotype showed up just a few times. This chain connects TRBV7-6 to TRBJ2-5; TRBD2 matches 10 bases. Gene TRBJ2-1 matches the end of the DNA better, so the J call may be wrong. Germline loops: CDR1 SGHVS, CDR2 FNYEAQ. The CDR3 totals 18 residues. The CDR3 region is CASSLPGQTSGFRNEQFF. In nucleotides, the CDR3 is TGTGCCAGCAGCTTACCTGGGCAGACTAGCGGGTTCCGGAATGAGCAGTTCTTC.

CDR3 nucleotides: TGTGCCAGCAGTTATACAGGGTTGGGGAGGGCTTATAGCAATCAGCCCCAGCATTTT. Its protein product is CASSYTGLGRAYSNQPQHF. The V call is TRBV6-5, the J call TRBJ1-5; possible D gene TRBD1, 6 bases. CDR1 is MNHEY, CDR2 SVGAGI, per germline. The CDR3 extends over 19 amino acids. With 3 bases removed from V and 0 bases from J, the gap between germline ends came to 21 bases.

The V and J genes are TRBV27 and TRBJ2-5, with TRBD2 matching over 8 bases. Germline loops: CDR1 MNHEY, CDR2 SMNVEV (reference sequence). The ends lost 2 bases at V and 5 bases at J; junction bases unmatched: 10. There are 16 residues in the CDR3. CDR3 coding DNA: TGTGCCAGCAGTTTAGAGGCGGGAGGTCGAGGGGAGACCCAGTACTTC. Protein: CASSLEAGGRGETQYF.

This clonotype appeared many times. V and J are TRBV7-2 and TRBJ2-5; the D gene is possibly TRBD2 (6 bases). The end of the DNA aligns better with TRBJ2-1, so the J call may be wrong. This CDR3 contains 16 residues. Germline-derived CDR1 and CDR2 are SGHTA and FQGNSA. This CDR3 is CASSSPRDGSFNEQFF. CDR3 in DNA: TGTGCCAGCAGCTCCCCACGTGACGGGAGTTTCAATGAGCAGTTCTTC.

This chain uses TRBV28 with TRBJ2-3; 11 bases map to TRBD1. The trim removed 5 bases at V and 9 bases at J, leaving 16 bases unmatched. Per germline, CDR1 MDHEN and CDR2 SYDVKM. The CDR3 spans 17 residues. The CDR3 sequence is CASSTTDRGPSKWTQYF. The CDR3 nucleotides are TGTGCCAGCAGTACCACGGACAGGGGGCCCTCGAAATGGACGCAGTATTTT.

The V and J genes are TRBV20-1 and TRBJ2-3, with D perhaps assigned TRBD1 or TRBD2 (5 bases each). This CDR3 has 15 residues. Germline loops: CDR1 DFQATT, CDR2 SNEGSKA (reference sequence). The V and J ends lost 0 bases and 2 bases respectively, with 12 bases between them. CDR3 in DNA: TGCAGTGCTAGAGATCGGGAAGGGGCCACAGATACGCAGTATTTT. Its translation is CSARDREGATDTQYF.

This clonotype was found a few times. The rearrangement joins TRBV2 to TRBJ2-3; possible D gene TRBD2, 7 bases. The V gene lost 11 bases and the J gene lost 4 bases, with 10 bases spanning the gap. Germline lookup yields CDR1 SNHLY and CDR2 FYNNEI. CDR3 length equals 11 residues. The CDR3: CAEGGADTQYF. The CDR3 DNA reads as TGTGCCGAGGGGGGGGCAGATACGCAGTATTTT.

The CDR3 coding sequence is TGCGCCAGCAGCCCGATCGGGGGCGTGAACACTGAAGCTTTCTTT. Translating it yields CASSPIGGVNTEAFF. The chain links TRBV4-3 to TRBJ1-1; weak D call: TRBD1 (6 bases). The germline CDR1 and CDR2 sequences are LGHNA and YSLEER. This CDR3 has 15 residues. The V end lost 4 bases, the J end lost 0 bases, and 12 bases lay between the germline ends.

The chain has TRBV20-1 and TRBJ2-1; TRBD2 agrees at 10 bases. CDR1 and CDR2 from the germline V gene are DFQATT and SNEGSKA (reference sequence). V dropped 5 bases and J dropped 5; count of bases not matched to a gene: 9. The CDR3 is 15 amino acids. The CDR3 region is CSAYHLAGVDNEQFF. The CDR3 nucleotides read TGCAGTGCTTACCACCTAGCGGGAGTAGACAATGAGCAGTTCTTC.

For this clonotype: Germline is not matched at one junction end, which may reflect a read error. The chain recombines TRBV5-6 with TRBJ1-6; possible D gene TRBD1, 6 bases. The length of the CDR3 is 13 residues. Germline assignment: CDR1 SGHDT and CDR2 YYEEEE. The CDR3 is CASSVEARDTFLF. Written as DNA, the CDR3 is TGTGCCAGCAGCGTCGAGGCCCGGGACACCTTCCTCTTT.

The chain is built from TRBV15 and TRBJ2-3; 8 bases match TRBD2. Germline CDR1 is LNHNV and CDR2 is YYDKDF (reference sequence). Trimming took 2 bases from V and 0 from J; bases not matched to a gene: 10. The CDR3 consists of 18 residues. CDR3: CATSRLTQRGTSTDTQYF. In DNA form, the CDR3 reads TGTGCCACCAGCAGACTAACCCAGCGGGGGACTAGCACAGATACGCAGTATTTT.